This T cell receptor beta chain was captured in a study of T cell responses to AZD1222 COVID-19 vaccine. Study-level results: Just a handful of AZD1222 recipients were seropositive at baseline. Repertoires were collected only later (after the peak T cell response had occurred).

Sequencing was performed with immunoSEQ multiplex PCR; in TCRdb, only in-frame clones are kept and a portion is missing. The table records about 130,000 clones, around 87% of them present only once. Germline loops: CDR1 MNHNS, CDR2 SASEGT. V lost 2 bases, J lost 5 bases, and 11 bases stayed unmatched. This CDR3 is built from 16 residues. Points on this clone: Its antigen is not identified.

The chain uses TRBV6-1 and TRBJ2-7; 8 nucleotides line up with TRBD1. The sample consisted of peripheral blood, taken on day 0 of AZD1222 vaccination. The receptor was derived from an adult in good health. CDR3 sequence: CASSENGQGNLDEQYF. DNA for the CDR3: TGTGCCAGCAGTGAAAACGGACAGGGCAATTTAGACGAGCAGTACTTC.